This T cell receptor beta chain is from a study of neurological immune-mediated disorders. Study-wide points: The expanded clones of different subjects shared no CDR3 amino acid sequences (suggesting private repertoires in all groups).

Each CDR3 protein gets one entry after TCRdb re-called the 5' RACE reads with MiXCR. The sample carries tens of thousands of distinct CDR3 sequences, roughly 13% recorded once. This clonotype appeared many times. The antigen is not known. Trimming took 2 bases from V and 0 from J, leaving 7 bases between them. The germline V gene encodes CDR1 SNHLY and CDR2 FYNNEI. This CDR3 has 15 amino acids. Time point specified: longitudinal time-point 1 (baseline). PBMCs numbering 2 million and stored at -80 C yielded the unsorted libraries. The TCR originated in a female donor with HTLV-1-associated myelopathy (HAM/TSP). The chain couples TRBV2 to TRBJ2-2, with TRBD1 as a possible D gene (6 bases). Sequenced input: PBMCs. The CDR3 DNA reads TGTGCCAGCAGTGAACAGGGGTCGAACACCGGGGAGCTGTTTTTT. It codes for CASSEQGSNTGELFF.